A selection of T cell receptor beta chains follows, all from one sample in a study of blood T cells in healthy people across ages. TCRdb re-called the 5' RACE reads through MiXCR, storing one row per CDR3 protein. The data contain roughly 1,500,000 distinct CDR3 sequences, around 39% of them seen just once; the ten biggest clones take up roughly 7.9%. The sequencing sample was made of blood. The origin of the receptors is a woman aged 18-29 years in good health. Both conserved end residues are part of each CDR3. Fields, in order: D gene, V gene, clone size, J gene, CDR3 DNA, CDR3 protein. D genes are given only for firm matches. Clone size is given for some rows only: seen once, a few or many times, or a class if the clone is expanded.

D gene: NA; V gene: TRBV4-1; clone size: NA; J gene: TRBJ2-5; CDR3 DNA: TGCGCCAGCAGCCATTCTTATAGCGGAAAAGAGACCCAGTACTTC; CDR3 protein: CASSHSYSGKETQYF
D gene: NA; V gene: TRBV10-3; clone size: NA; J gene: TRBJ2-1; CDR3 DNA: TGTGCCATCACCGACAAAAACGGCGAGTACAATGAGCAGTTCTTC; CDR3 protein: CAITDKNGEYNEQFF
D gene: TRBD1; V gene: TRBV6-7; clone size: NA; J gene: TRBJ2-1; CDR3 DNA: TGTGCCAGCAGTTACCCTGACAGGGAATACAATGAGCAGTTCTTC; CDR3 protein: CASSYPDREYNEQFF
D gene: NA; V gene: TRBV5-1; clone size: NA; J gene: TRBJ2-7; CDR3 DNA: TGCGCCAGCGGGACCGGGACCAACTACGAGCAGTACTTC; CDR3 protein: CASGTGTNYEQYF
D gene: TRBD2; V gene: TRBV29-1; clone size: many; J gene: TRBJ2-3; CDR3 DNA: TGCAGCGTCCGTCGGGGGGGGAACACAGATACGCAGTATTTT; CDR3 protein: CSVRRGGNTDTQYF
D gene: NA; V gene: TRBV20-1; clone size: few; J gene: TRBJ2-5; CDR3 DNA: TGCAGTGCTAGACCCGAAGAGACCCAGTACTTC; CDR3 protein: CSARPEETQYF
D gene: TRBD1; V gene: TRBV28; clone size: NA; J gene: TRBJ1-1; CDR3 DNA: TGTGCCAGCAGTTCCTACACAGGGGCCCAACGAGCTTTCTTT; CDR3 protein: CASSSYTGAQRAFF
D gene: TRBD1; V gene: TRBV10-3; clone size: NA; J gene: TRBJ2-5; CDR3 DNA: TGTGCCACCCAAAGACAGGGCAGCGCCTTGGGGGAGACCCAGTACTTC; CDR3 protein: CATQRQGSALGETQYF
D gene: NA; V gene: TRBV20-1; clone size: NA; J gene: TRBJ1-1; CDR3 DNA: TGCAGTGCTAGAGGCACAGGTACAACTGAAGCTTTCTTT; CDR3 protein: CSARGTGTTEAFF
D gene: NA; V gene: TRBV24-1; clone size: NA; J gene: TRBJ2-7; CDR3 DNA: TGTGCCACCAGTGACGCACCCCGGTTGGCGGCAGCCTCCTACGAGAAGTACTTC; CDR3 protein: CATSDAPRLAAASYEKYF
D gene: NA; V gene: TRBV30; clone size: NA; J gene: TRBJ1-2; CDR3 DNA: TGTGCCTGTGAGGCGGACGGCTACACCTTC; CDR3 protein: CACEADGYTF
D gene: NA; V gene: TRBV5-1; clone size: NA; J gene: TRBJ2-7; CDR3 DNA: TGCGCCAGCAGATCGGGGGGCCCCGAGCAGTACTTC; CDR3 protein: CASRSGGPEQYF
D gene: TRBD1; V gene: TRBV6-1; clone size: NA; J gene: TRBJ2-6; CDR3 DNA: TGTGCCAGCAAAATAGGGGCGACAGGGACCGGGGCCAACGTCCTGACTTTC; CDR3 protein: CASKIGATGTGANVLTF
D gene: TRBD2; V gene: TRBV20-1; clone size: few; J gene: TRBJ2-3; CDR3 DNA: TGCAGTGCAGCACTAGCGGGGAGCACAGATACGCAGTATTTT; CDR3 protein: CSAALAGSTDTQYF
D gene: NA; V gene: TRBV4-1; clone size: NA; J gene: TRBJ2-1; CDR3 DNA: TGCGCCAGCAGCCAAAATAGGCAGACCGACAATGAGCAGTTCTTC; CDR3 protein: CASSQNRQTDNEQFF
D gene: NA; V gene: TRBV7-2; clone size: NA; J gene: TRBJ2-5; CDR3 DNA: TGTGCCAGCAGCTTAGTAGTGGGTAGGGGGGTCCAAGAGACCCAGTACTTC; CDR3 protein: CASSLVVGRGVQETQYF
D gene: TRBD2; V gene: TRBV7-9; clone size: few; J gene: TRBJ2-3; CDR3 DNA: TGTGCCAGCAGCTTCTACCGGGACTATTCCGCAGATACGCAGTATTTT; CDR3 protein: CASSFYRDYSADTQYF
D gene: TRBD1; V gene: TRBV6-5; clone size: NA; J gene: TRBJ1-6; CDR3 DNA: TGTGCCAGCAGTTACCTAGGGACAGGGTCTCTCGGGAGATCACCCCTCCACTTT; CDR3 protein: CASSYLGTGSLGRSPLHF
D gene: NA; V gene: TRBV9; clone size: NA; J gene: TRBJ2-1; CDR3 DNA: TGTGCCAGCAGCGTCAGCTGGGGTCATTACAATGAGCAGTTCTTC; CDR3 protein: CASSVSWGHYNEQFF
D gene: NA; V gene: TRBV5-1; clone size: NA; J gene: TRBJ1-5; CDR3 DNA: TGCGCCAGCAGCTTGTATCCCCTCTGGCCCCAGCATTTT; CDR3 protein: CASSLYPLWPQHF
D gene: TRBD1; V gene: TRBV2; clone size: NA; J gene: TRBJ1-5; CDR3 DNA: TGTGCCAGCAGTGAACCGACAGGGAATCAGCCCCAGCATTTT; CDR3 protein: CASSEPTGNQPQHF
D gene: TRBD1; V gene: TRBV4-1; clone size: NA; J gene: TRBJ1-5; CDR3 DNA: TGCGCCAGCAGCCAAGACTGGGGGACAGATATAGAGCCCCAGCATTTT; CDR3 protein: CASSQDWGTDIEPQHF
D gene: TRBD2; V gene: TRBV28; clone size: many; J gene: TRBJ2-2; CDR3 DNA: TGTGCCAGCAGTCCCTCGACAAGCGGGGGGCACACCGGGGAGCTGTTTTTT; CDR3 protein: CASSPSTSGGHTGELFF
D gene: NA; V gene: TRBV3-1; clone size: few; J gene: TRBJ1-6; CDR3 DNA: TGTGCCACCCGCCAAGGAGGGGATTCACCCCTCCACTTT; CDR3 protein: CATRQGGDSPLHF
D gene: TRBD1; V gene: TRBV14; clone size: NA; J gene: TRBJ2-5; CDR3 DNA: TGTGCCAGCAGCCGACGGGACAGGGGTTGGGAAGAGACCCAGTACTTC; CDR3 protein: CASSRRDRGWEETQYF
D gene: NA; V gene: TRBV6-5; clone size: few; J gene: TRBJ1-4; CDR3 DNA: TGTGCCAGCAGAACCCAGGGGATGGTGGAAAAACTGTTTTTT; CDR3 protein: CASRTQGMVEKLFF
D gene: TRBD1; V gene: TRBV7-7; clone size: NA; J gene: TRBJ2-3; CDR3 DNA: TGTGCCAGCAGCTCGAGGGTGGGGACAGGTACGCAGTATTTT; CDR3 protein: CASSSRVGTGTQYF
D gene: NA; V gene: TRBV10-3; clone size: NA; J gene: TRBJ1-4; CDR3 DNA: TGTGCCATCAGTGCTCATGGGGGCAGAGAGGCTAATGAAAAACTGTTTTTT; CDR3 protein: CAISAHGGREANEKLFF
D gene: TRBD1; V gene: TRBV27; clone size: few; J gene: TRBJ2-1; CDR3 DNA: TGTGCCAGCAGTCCTTGGACAGGCGCCAAGTTCTTC; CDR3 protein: CASSPWTGAKFF
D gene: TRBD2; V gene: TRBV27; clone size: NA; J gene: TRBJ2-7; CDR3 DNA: TGTGCCAGCAGTCCCAGTCTAGCGGGCTACGAGCAGTACTTC; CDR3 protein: CASSPSLAGYEQYF
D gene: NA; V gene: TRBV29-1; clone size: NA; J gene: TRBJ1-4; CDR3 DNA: TGCAGCGTTGTTAGGGATAGGGATGAAAAACTGTTTTTT; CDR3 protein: CSVVRDRDEKLFF
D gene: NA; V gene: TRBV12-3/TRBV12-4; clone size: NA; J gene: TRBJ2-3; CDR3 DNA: TGTGCCAGCAGTTTATTCGCCAGTACTAGCACAGATACGCAGTATTTT; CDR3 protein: CASSLFASTSTDTQYF
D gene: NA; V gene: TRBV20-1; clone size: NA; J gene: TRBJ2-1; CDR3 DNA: TGCAGTGCTAGAGAACCTTACAATGAGCAGTTCTTC; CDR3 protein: CSAREPYNEQFF